Following are 18 T cell receptor beta chains from one sample sequenced in a study of T cell responses to AZD1222 COVID-19 vaccine. TCRdb keeps only in-frame clones here, not all; method: immunoSEQ multiplex PCR. The sample lists fewer than 180,000 clones, 94% occurring once. The specimen was peripheral blood, collected on day 0 of AZD1222 vaccination. The receptors originated from an adult in good health.

J is TRBJ2-3 and V is TRBV6-4; TRBD1 matches at 11 bases. V lost 5 bases, J lost 5 bases, and 6 bases stayed unmatched. This CDR3 is built from 15 residues. Germline CDR1 MRHNA, CDR2 SNTAGT. The CDR3 region has the DNA TGTGCCAGCAGTCTGGGGACAGGGGGGATAGATACGCAGTATTTT. It encodes CASSLGTGGIDTQYF.

V usage is TRBV24-1 and J usage is TRBJ1-2; tentatively, D is TRBD1 (5 bases). The germline CDR1 and CDR2 sequences are KGHDR and SFDVKD. The CDR3 totals 14 residues. Trimming stripped 1 base from V and 4 bases from J, with 9 bases between. In nucleotides, the CDR3 is TGTGCCACCAGTGATTTTCAGACAGCCTATGGCTACACCTTC. This translates into CATSDFQTAYGYTF.

The chain is built from TRBV6-2 or TRBV6-3 and TRBJ2-3, with D unresolved. Trimming shortened V by 4 bases and J by 0 bases, and 5 bases separated the two germline ends. Germline V gene lookup returns CDR1 MNHEY and CDR2 SVGEGT. CDR3 length equals 13 residues. CDR3: CASSLDSTDTQYF. CDR3 DNA sequence: TGTGCCAGCAGTTTAGACAGCACAGATACGCAGTATTTT.

The rearrangement uses TRBV11-3 and TRBJ2-1; 8 bases are shared with TRBD2. The V gene's germline CDR1 is SGHNT and CDR2 YENEEA. Unmatched junction bases numbered 0, after V lost 2 bases and J lost 0 bases. The CDR3 covers 15 residues. This chain's CDR3 is CASSLSGSSYNEQFF. Written as DNA, the CDR3 is TGTGCCAGCAGCTTAAGCGGGAGCTCCTACAATGAGCAGTTCTTC.

This clone was seen more than once but under ten times. The gene calls are TRBV18 and TRBJ1-4; 7 positions agree with TRBD1. The CDR3 contains 16 residues. V was pared by 6 bases and J by 2 bases, with 9 bases of the junction left unmatched. Germline V lookup: CDR1 KGHSH, CDR2 LQKENI. This CDR3 is CASSIDRVATNEKLFF. The CDR3 region has the DNA TGTGCCAGCTCTATTGACAGGGTTGCGACTAATGAAAAACTGTTTTTT.

The chain combines TRBV5-5 with TRBJ2-1, with 8 positions matching TRBD1. The CDR3 spans 15 residues. Germline-derived CDR1 and CDR2 are SGHKS and YYEKEE (reference sequence). Trimming at V came to 4 bases and at J to 0 bases, leaving 3 bases not matched to a gene. For the CDR3, the DNA is TGTGCCAGCAGCCCGGACAGGGTCTCCTACAATGAGCAGTTCTTC. Protein sequence: CASSPDRVSYNEQFF. Together with reference TRBV5-5 and TRBJ2-1, the CDR3 gives the full variable domain: DAGVTQSPTHLIKTRGQQVTLRCSPISGHKSVSWYQQVLGQGPQFIFQYYEKEERGRGNFPDRFSARQFPNYSSELNVNALLLGDSALYLCASSPDRVSYNEQFFGPGTRLTVL.

The chain links TRBV14 to TRBJ1-6; D might be TRBD1 (6 bases). The CDR3 length is 15 residues. The germline V and J ends were trimmed by 3 bases and 11 bases, with 17 bases remaining between them. Germline-derived CDR1 and CDR2 are SGHDN and FVKESK. CDR3 protein: CASSHKVQGITPLHF. The DNA for the CDR3 is TGTGCCAGCAGCCATAAAGTACAGGGTATTACACCCCTCCACTTT. The variable domain in full, with the rest retrieved from reference TRBV14 and TRBJ1-6, is EAGVTQFPSHSVIEKGQTVTLRCDPISGHDNLYWYRRVMGKEIKFLLHFVKESKQDESGMPNNRFLAERTGGTYSTLKVQPAELEDSGVYFCASSHKVQGITPLHFGNGTRLTVT.

This clone appeared a single time. The V gene is TRBV4-2, the J gene TRBJ1-1, with a weak D call TRBD1 (5 bases). V was clipped by 7 bases and J by 1 base, with 16 bases between them. Germline lookup yields CDR1 LGHNA and CDR2 YNFKEQ. The length of the CDR3 is 15 residues. DNA of the CDR3: TGTGCCAGCATCTCCTCTTACGGGGGGAACACTGAAGCTTTCTTT. It yields the protein CASISSYGGNTEAFF.

This chain joins TRBV5-4 and TRBJ1-1; perhaps TRBD1 as D (5 bases). The V end was cut by 1 base, the J end by 0 bases, with 13 bases between. The V gene's germline CDR1 is SGHNT and CDR2 YYREEE (reference sequence). The CDR3 runs 16 residues. The CDR3 coding sequence is TGTGCCAGCAGCTTGCAGGGCATAGGACTGAACACTGAAGCTTTCTTT. This translates into CASSLQGIGLNTEAFF.

The chain carries TRBV30 and TRBJ1-4; D gene ambiguous. Trimming pared 5 bases from V and 8 bases from J, leaving 15 bases between. The V gene's germline CDR1 is GTSNPN and CDR2 SVGIG (reference sequence). The CDR3 is made up of 13 amino acids. This CDR3 reads CAWAVGQWEKLFF. DNA of the CDR3: TGTGCCTGGGCCGTAGGGCAGTGGGAAAAACTGTTTTTT.

This rearrangement joins TRBV11-2 to TRBJ1-4; D unclear. The ends were cut back, 7 bases at V and 8 bases at J, with 17 bases in the middle. Germline CDR1 is SGHAT and CDR2 is FQNNGV. This CDR3 is built from 14 residues. The CDR3 DNA follows: TGTGCCAGCACCTTTTCTGGCATAGGAGAAAAACTGTTTTTT. It translates to CASTFSGIGEKLFF.

The CDR3 sequence is CASSPGLLANYGYTF. DNA for the CDR3: TGTGCCAGCAGCCCCGGACTGCTAGCTAACTATGGCTACACCTTC. The V call is TRBV6-5, the J call TRBJ1-2; no firm D call. The CDR3 extends over 15 amino acids. Looked up from germline, CDR1 is MNHEY and CDR2 is SVGAGI. V was cut by 6 bases and J by 0 bases, with 14 bases left in between.

The chain is built from TRBV6-4 and TRBJ2-6, with unresolved D. The CDR3 runs 14 residues. The V end was cut by 0 bases, the J end by 4 bases, with 4 bases between. From germline, CDR1 is MRHNA and CDR2 SNTAGT. This chain's CDR3 is CASSDSPGANVLTF. CDR3 DNA: TGTGCCAGCAGTGACTCACCGGGGGCCAACGTCCTGACTTTC.

CDR3 sequence: CASSLSGSGNTIYF. The CDR3 DNA is TGTGCCAGCAGCTTATCGGGCTCTGGAAACACCATATATTTT. This chain joins TRBV11-3 and TRBJ1-3; D remains unclear. V was trimmed by 2 bases and J by 0 bases, leaving 5 bases between them. CDR1 is SGHNT and CDR2 is YENEEA in the germline V gene. The CDR3 contains 14 residues. The whole variable domain, remainder taken from reference TRBV11-3 and TRBJ1-3, is EAGVVQSPRYKIIEKKQPVAFWCNPISGHNTLYWYLQNLGQGPELLIRYENEEAVDDSQLPKDRFSAERLKGVDSTLKIQPAELGDSAVYLCASSLSGSGNTIYFGEGSWLTVV.

V usage is TRBV4-1 and J usage is TRBJ1-2; D ambiguous. V gave up 1 base and J gave up 6 bases, with 12 bases separating them. Germline V lookup: CDR1 MGHRA, CDR2 YSYEKL. The CDR3 consists of 14 residues. The CDR3 nucleotides are TGCGCCAGCAGCCAAGTACGACTGAACCATGGCTACACCTTC. Its translation: CASSQVRLNHGYTF.

The J gene is TRBJ2-1, the V gene TRBV6-5; 14 bases match TRBD2. This CDR3 is built from 14 residues. With V trimmed by 6 bases and J by 8 bases, 3 bases remained unmatched. Germline CDR1 and CDR2: MNHEY and SVGAGI. CDR3 loop: CASRTSGRVDEQFF. CDR3 in DNA: TGTGCCAGCAGGACTAGCGGGAGGGTGGATGAGCAGTTCTTC.

This rearrangement joins TRBV7-9 to TRBJ1-1; a possible D gene is TRBD1 (6 bases). This CDR3 has 15 amino acids. V was cut by 5 bases and J by 0 bases, with 13 bases left in between. CDR1 is SEHNR, CDR2 FQNEAQ, per germline (reference sequence). The CDR3 bases are TGTGCCAGCAGCAGTTGGTCAGGGGTGAACACTGAAGCTTTCTTT. Residues: CASSSWSGVNTEAFF.

V is TRBV5-5 and J is TRBJ1-6; D perhaps matches TRBD1 (5 bases). CDR3 size: 17 residues. Germline CDR1 and CDR2: SGHKS and YYEKEE (reference sequence). Between the trimmed V and J ends, which lost 0 bases and 0 bases, there was a span of 10 bases. CDR3 DNA sequence: TGTGCCAGCAGCTTGGGGACAATCAGCTCCTATAATTCACCCCTCCACTTT. As protein: CASSLGTISSYNSPLHF.